This T cell receptor (beta chain) was profiled in a study of blood T cell repertoires in COVID-19. About the study: Sources were T cells, B-cell-depleted T cells, or PBMCs; the material itself was cDNA or gDNA.

This CDR3 has 13 residues. Germline-derived CDR1 and CDR2 are MNHEY and SMNVEV (reference sequence). Between the trimmed V and J ends, which lost 2 bases and 4 bases, there was a span of 3 bases. Method: immunoSEQ multiplex PCR; TCRdb's copy keeps in-frame clones and lacks some. This repertoire shows 100,000 to 150,000 clones, 70% to 90% found once; its top ten account for 1% to 1.5%. The sequencing sample was made of peripheral blood. The V call is TRBV27, the J call TRBJ1-6; D is uncertain. This clonotype was sampled from a woman aged 80 or over with acute or convalescent COVID-19. CDR3 loop: CASSLRYNSPLHF. Written as DNA, the CDR3 is TGTGCCAGCAGTTTACGTTATAATTCACCCCTCCACTTT.